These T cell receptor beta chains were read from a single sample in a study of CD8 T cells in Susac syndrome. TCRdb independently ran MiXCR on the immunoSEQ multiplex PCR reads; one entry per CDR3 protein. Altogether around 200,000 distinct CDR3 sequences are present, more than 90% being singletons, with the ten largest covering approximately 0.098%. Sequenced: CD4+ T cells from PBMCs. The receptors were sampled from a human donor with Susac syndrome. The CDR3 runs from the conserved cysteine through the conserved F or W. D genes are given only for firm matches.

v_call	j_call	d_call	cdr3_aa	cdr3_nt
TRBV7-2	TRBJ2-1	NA	CASRLKALSHEQFF	TGTGCCAGCAGGCTAAAGGCTCTCTCCCATGAGCAGTTCTTC
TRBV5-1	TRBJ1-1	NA	CASSLGGLTEAFF	TGCGCCAGCAGCTTAGGGGGTCTAACTGAAGCTTTCTTT
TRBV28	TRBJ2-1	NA	CASSLSGSLDEQFF	TGTGCCAGCAGTTTAAGCGGCAGTTTGGATGAGCAGTTCTTC
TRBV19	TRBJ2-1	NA	CASRTMGEQFF	TGTGCCAGTAGGACAATGGGTGAGCAGTTCTTC
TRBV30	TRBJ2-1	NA	CAWGAYNEQFF	TGTGCCTGGGGGGCCTACAATGAGCAGTTCTTC
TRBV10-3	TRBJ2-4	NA	CAISGGKNIQYF	TGTGCCATCAGTGGAGGCAAAAACATTCAGTACTTC
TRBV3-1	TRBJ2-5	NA	CASSQAGLGETQYF	TGTGCCAGCAGCCAGGCAGGGTTGGGGGAGACCCAGTACTTC
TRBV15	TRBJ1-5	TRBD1	CATSRDLSGGRQPQHF	TGTGCCACCAGCAGAGATCTGTCAGGGGGGAGGCAGCCCCAGCATTTT
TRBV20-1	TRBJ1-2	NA	CSARPGDMGSYGYTF	TGCAGTGCTAGACCTGGGGATATGGGGTCTTATGGCTACACCTTC
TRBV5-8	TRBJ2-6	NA	CASSFPQGAGGANVLTF	TGTGCCAGCAGCTTCCCTCAGGGTGCCGGTGGGGCCAACGTCCTGACTTTC
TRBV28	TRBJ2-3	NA	CASPGGARTDTQYF	TGTGCCAGCCCCGGCGGGGCACGCACAGATACGCAGTATTTT
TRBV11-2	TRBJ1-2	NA	CASSQTRGRLPYGYTF	TGTGCCAGCAGCCAAACCAGGGGACGGCTGCCCTATGGCTACACCTTC
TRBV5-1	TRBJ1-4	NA	CASSPLGGTNEKLFF	TGCGCCAGCAGCCCCCTAGGAGGAACTAATGAAAAACTGTTTTTT
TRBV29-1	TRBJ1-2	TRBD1	CSAGTAPGLWTF	TGCAGCGCCGGGACAGCCCCTGGGCTTTGGACCTTC
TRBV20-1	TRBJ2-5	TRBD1	CSARDLTGPGETQYF	TGCAGTGCTAGAGATCTGACAGGGCCGGGGGAGACCCAGTACTTC
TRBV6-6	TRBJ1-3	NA	CASTLGGDGNTIYF	TGTGCCAGCACCCTGGGGGGGGACGGAAACACCATATATTTT
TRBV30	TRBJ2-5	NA	CAWSVGPREATQYF	TGTGCCTGGAGTGTAGGGCCTAGAGAGGCGACCCAGTACTTC
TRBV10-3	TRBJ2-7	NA	CAISALPTQDEQYF	TGTGCCATCAGTGCCCTTCCGACTCAGGATGAGCAGTACTTC
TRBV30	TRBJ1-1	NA	CAGDTTDEAFF	TGTGCCGGGGACACCACAGATGAAGCTTTCTTT
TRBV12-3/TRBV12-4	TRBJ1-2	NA	CASSRNQGVGSYGYTF	TGTGCCAGCAGTCGGAACCAGGGAGTAGGTTCCTATGGCTACACCTTC
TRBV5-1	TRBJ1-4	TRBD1	CASSRQGTNEKLFF	TGCGCCAGCAGCAGACAGGGAACTAATGAAAAACTGTTTTTT
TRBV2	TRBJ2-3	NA	CASRVTAASSTDTQYF	TGTGCCAGCAGGGTAACAGCTGCATCTAGCACAGATACGCAGTATTTT
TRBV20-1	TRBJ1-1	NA	CSARDPSSRRQAFF	TGCAGTGCTAGAGATCCGTCTAGTAGGCGGCAAGCTTTCTTT
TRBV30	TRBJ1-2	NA	CAWADGEDYGYTF	TGTGCCTGGGCTGACGGGGAGGACTATGGCTACACCTTC
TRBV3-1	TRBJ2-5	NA	CASSWVAAGSGETQYF	TGTGCCAGCAGCTGGGTGGCAGCGGGTTCAGGGGAGACCCAGTACTTC
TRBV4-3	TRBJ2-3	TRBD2	CASSQDWGRAGGRDTQYF	TGCGCCAGCAGCCAAGATTGGGGGAGGGCGGGGGGTCGAGATACGCAGTATTTT
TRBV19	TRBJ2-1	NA	CASSPGGGLSEQFF	TGTGCCAGTAGTCCGGGTGGGGGGTTGAGTGAGCAGTTCTTC
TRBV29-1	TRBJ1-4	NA	CSVGGTAEKLFF	TGCAGCGTTGGAGGGACCGCTGAAAAACTGTTTTTT
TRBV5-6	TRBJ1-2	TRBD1	CASRTGTYGYTF	TGTGCCAGCAGGACAGGGACCTATGGCTACACCTTC
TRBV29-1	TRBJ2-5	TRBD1	CSVGTGGAETQYF	TGCAGCGTTGGAACAGGGGGCGCGGAGACCCAGTACTTC
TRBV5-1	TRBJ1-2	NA	CASSLGLQSTNYGYTF	TGCGCCAGCAGCTTGGGGCTACAGTCGACTAACTATGGCTACACCTTC
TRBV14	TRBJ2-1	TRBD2	CASRLAGGTPNEQFF	TGTGCCAGCAGATTAGCGGGGGGAACCCCCAATGAGCAGTTCTTC
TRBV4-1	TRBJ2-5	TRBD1	CASSPSRGTGGETQYF	TGCGCCAGCAGCCCGTCTCGCGGGACAGGGGGAGAGACCCAGTACTTC